This passage covers 25 T cell receptor beta chains from one sample sequenced in a study of shared clonotypes between healthy human individuals. CD45RO-negative, CCR7-positively selected cells formed the naive CD8 fraction, excluding terminally differentiated effector memory CD45RA+ cells. Here immunoSEQ multiplex PCR was the method, and the copy in TCRdb shows in-frame clones only, minus some. The sample has roughly 590,000 clones; over 95% are singletons. Sequences were obtained from naive CD8+ T cells sorted from blood. These receptors were obtained from a woman aged 25-40 years in good health.

V is TRBV29-1 and J is TRBJ2-5, with D perhaps matching TRBD2 (5 bases). Germline CDR1 SQVTM, CDR2 ANQGSEA. Trimming left V 6 bases short and J 0 bases short, with 14 bases between. CDR3 size: 14 residues. The CDR3 sequence: CSVRVKVYQETQYF. CDR3 DNA: TGCAGCGTGAGGGTTAAGGTTTACCAAGAGACCCAGTACTTC.

The chain uses TRBV5-4 and TRBJ1-1, with TRBD1 identical over 7 bases. This CDR3 spans 14 amino acids. V lost 4 bases and J lost 10; bases outside the gene matches: 13. Germline CDR1 reads SGHNT; CDR2 reads YYREEE (reference sequence). The CDR3 loop reads CASSETNRDRRAFF. The DNA for the CDR3 is TGTGCCAGCAGCGAGACTAACCGGGACAGAAGAGCTTTCTTT.

The rearrangement uses TRBV6-1 and TRBJ1-5; 7 bases line up with TRBD1. Germline values: CDR1 MNHNS, CDR2 SASEGT. The ends lost 7 bases at V and 0 bases at J; junction bases unmatched: 6. CDR3 size: 15 residues. Written as DNA, the CDR3 is TGTGCCAGCAACCTGGGACAGTATAGCAATCAGCCCCAGCATTTT. It specifies CASNLGQYSNQPQHF.

For this clone: Other nucleotide sequences from this sample produce the same CDR3. V gene TRBV5-4 combines with J gene TRBJ2-7, with D unresolved. Germline CDR1 and CDR2: SGHNT and YYREEE (reference sequence). CDR3 length: 12 amino acids. Trimming removed 0 bases at V and 2 bases at J, with 3 bases between. The CDR3 nucleotides read TGTGCCAGCAGCTTGGGCACCTACGAGCAGTACTTC. Translating gives CASSLGTYEQYF.

The chain combines TRBV5-1 with TRBJ2-7, with 11 bases that match TRBD2. The CDR3 has 15 amino acids. The V gene's germline CDR1 is SGHRS and CDR2 YFSETQ. The ends lost 2 bases at V and 5 bases at J; junction bases unmatched: 6. The CDR3 DNA reads TGCGCCAGCAGCTTACGTAGCGGGAGGGCCGACGAGCAGTACTTC. Protein product: CASSLRSGRADEQYF.

As regards this clone: Other nucleotide sequences in the sample specify the same CDR3. The DNA of the CDR3 is TGTGCCAGCAGCCCCCTATTGGGGAACACTGAAGCTTTCTTT. This sequence encodes CASSPLLGNTEAFF. The chain has TRBV28 and TRBJ1-1; D is ambiguous. Trimming took 6 bases from V and 1 from J, leaving 12 bases between them. CDR3 length: 14 amino acids. Looked up from germline, CDR1 is MDHEN and CDR2 is SYDVKM.

The J gene is TRBJ2-1, the V gene TRBV10-1; D is unclear. V was shortened by 1 base and J by 7 bases, with 8 bases between the two germline ends. The CDR3 is made up of 13 amino acids. Germline CDR1 and CDR2: WNHNN and SYGVQD (reference sequence). CDR3 residues: CASSELPENEQFF. As DNA, the CDR3 is TGCGCCAGCAGTGAGTTACCCGAGAATGAGCAGTTCTTC.

This chain connects TRBV28 to TRBJ1-4; possibly TRBD1 for D (6 bases). With 2 bases removed from V and 0 bases from J, the gap between germline ends came to 13 bases. The CDR3 spans 17 residues. Germline assignment: CDR1 MDHEN and CDR2 SYDVKM. The DNA for the CDR3 is TGTGCCAGCAGTTTACCCCACAGGGAGTCAACTAATGAAAAACTGTTTTTT. This gives the protein CASSLPHRESTNEKLFF.

This chain links TRBV4-2 with TRBJ2-1; D perhaps matches TRBD2 (5 bases). V was clipped by 6 bases and J by 7 bases, with 7 bases between them. The CDR3 is 11 residues long. Germline CDR1 and CDR2: LGHNA and YNFKEQ. Here the CDR3 DNA reads TGTGCCAGCAGGAGAGGGAATGAGCAGTTCTTC. Its protein product is CASRRGNEQFF.

V and J are TRBV19 and TRBJ2-5; TRBD1 is a possible D gene (5 bases). V dropped 4 bases and J dropped 5 bases, with 14 bases sitting between them. Germline loops: CDR1 LNHDA, CDR2 SQIVND (reference sequence). This CDR3 region has 14 residues. The CDR3, as DNA: TGTGCCAGTAGTAAGTTAGGGGCTGCCGAGACCCAGTACTTC. Translation: CASSKLGAAETQYF.

V and J are TRBV29-1 and TRBJ2-5, with TRBD1 identical over 10 bases. The end of the DNA is better explained by TRBJ2-7, so the J call may be wrong. The CDR3 totals 14 residues. Germline V gene lookup returns CDR1 SQVTM and CDR2 ANQGSEA. CDR3 in amino acids: CSVGVWDRGYEQYF. CDR3 bases: TGCAGCGTTGGCGTATGGGACAGGGGATACGAGCAGTACTTC.

V and J are TRBV25-1 and TRBJ1-2, with D uncertain. V was cut by 10 bases and J by 8 bases, with 23 bases left in between. CDR1 and CDR2 from the germline V gene are MGHDK and SYGVNS. This CDR3 spans 14 amino acids. Written as DNA, the CDR3 is TGTGCCACTTCAAGTCGGGCAGAGCTGTGGGGCTACACCTTC. This sequence encodes CATSSRAELWGYTF.

V usage is TRBV28 and J usage is TRBJ2-1; D might be TRBD1 or TRBD2, each matching 5 bases. V shed 8 bases and J shed 8 bases, with 10 bases lying between them. The CDR3 length is 11 residues. Germline CDR1 and CDR2: MDHEN and SYDVKM. The CDR3: CASGLGHEQFF. The DNA of the CDR3 is TGTGCCAGCGGCTTGGGACATGAGCAGTTCTTC.

This chain joins TRBV11-2 and TRBJ2-7; 10 nucleotides match TRBD2. Germline V gives CDR1 SGHAT, CDR2 FQNNGV. This CDR3 is 14 amino acids long. V was clipped by 5 bases and J by 2 bases; unmatched bases: 3. In DNA form, the CDR3 reads TGTGCCAGCAGCCCCGGACTAGCGGCCTACGAGCAGTACTTC. Its protein product is CASSPGLAAYEQYF.

V usage is TRBV11-2 and J usage is TRBJ2-7; no definite D call. V shed 5 bases and J shed 4 bases, with 12 bases lying between them. The CDR3 sequence is 13 residues long. Germline CDR1 and CDR2: SGHAT and FQNNGV. The CDR3 DNA is TGTGCCAGCAGCCACCCGAGTGGGTACGAGCAGTACTTC. Translation gives CASSHPSGYEQYF.

With regard to this clone: Different DNA sequences within this sample yield the same CDR3. The V call is TRBV28, the J call TRBJ2-7; D uncertain. Trimming pared 3 bases from V and 2 bases from J, leaving 5 bases between. Germline values: CDR1 MDHEN, CDR2 SYDVKM. The CDR3 covers 12 residues. The CDR3 coding sequence is TGTGCCAGCAGTTTTGTAGCCTACGAGCAGTACTTC. Protein sequence: CASSFVAYEQYF.

This clone was detected only a few times. The chain couples TRBV19 to TRBJ1-5, with D unresolved. Trimming left V 1 base short and J 1 base short, with 17 bases between. This CDR3 region has 18 residues. Germline V lookup: CDR1 LNHDA, CDR2 SQIVND (reference sequence). CDR3 loop: CASSIGVLEGSSNQPQHF. The CDR3, as DNA: TGTGCCAGTAGTATAGGGGTTTTGGAGGGTTCGAGCAATCAGCCCCAGCATTTT.

The rearrangement links TRBV7-7 to TRBJ2-7, with D unclear. The germline V and J ends were trimmed by 0 bases and 0 bases, with 3 bases remaining between them. The V gene's germline CDR1 is SSHAT and CDR2 FNYEAQ (reference sequence). The CDR3 has 13 residues. The CDR3 DNA reads TGTGCCAGCAGCTTAGCTGCCTCCTACGAGCAGTACTTC. Translation gives CASSLAASYEQYF.

This clone appeared once. CDR3 in amino acids: CASSSTGYGHEQFF. The CDR3 coding sequence is TGTGCCAGCAGTTCAACAGGGTACGGCCATGAGCAGTTCTTC. The chain combines TRBV27 with TRBJ2-1, with TRBD1 as a possible D gene (6 bases). Germline values: CDR1 MNHEY, CDR2 SMNVEV (reference sequence). The CDR3 consists of 14 residues. Trimming took off 4 bases at V and 8 bases at J, with 15 bases between the two ends.

CDR3 in amino acids: CASSYSMGMEQYF. Written as DNA, the CDR3 is TGTGCCAGCAGTTACTCAATGGGGATGGAGCAGTACTTC. The chain is built from TRBV6-5 and TRBJ2-5, with unresolved D. The CDR3 runs 13 residues. Trimming shortened V by 0 bases and J by 11 bases, and 13 bases separated the two germline ends. Germline CDR1 MNHEY, CDR2 SVGAGI.

The V and J genes are TRBV11-2 and TRBJ2-3, with D possibly being TRBD2 (6 bases). The V gene's germline CDR1 is SGHAT and CDR2 FQNNGV. The length of the CDR3 is 15 residues. The V and J ends lost 5 bases and 7 bases respectively, with 19 bases between them. In DNA, the CDR3 is TGTGCCAGCAGCCTGATCCGGGACTTTTATTATACGCAGTATTTT. Its translation: CASSLIRDFYYTQYF.

This chain connects TRBV2 to TRBJ2-3; 7 bases fit TRBD2. Trimming cost V 9 bases and J 5 bases; bases outside gene matches: 11. This CDR3 spans 14 amino acids. The germline V gene encodes CDR1 SNHLY and CDR2 FYNNEI. CDR3 sequence reads: CASAPREKIDTQYF. As DNA, the CDR3 is TGTGCCAGTGCCCCGCGGGAGAAAATAGATACGCAGTATTTT.

The genes are TRBV19 and TRBJ2-7; D gene unclear. The CDR3 is 13 residues long. Germline-derived CDR1 and CDR2 are LNHDA and SQIVND (reference sequence). Trimming removed 7 bases from V and 7 bases from J, with 17 bases in between. In DNA, the CDR3 is TGTGCCAGTACCCCGACCCCTGGGGTTGAGCAGTACTTC. The encoded protein is CASTPTPGVEQYF.

The gene calls are TRBV7-9 and TRBJ1-1; 8 nucleotides match TRBD1. V lost 5 bases, J lost 4 bases, and 3 bases stayed unmatched. Germline-derived CDR1 and CDR2 are SEHNR and FQNEAQ (reference sequence). CDR3 length: 13 residues. CDR3 amino acids: CASSTGGGTEAFF. The CDR3 bases are TGTGCCAGCAGCACAGGGGGGGGCACTGAAGCTTTCTTT. Full variable domain (remainder filled in from reference TRBV7-9 and TRBJ1-1): DTGVSQNPRHKITKRGQNVTFRCDPISEHNRLYWYRQTLGQGPEFLTYFQNEAQLEKSRLLSDRFSAERPKGSFSTLEIQRTEQGDSAMYLCASSTGGGTEAFFGQGTRLTVV.

J is TRBJ2-3 and V is TRBV28; 10 nucleotides line up with TRBD2. The germline gives CDR1 MDHEN, CDR2 SYDVKM. This CDR3 has 15 residues. The ends lost 10 bases at V and 1 base at J; junction bases unmatched: 8. CDR3 sequence reads: CATSAGTSGTDTQYF. CDR3 sequence (DNA): TGTGCCACATCGGCGGGGACTAGCGGCACAGATACGCAGTATTTT.